Below, 5 T cell receptor beta chains from the same sample are listed, as sequenced in a study of PD-L1 blockade in urothelial cancer. Produced via immunoSEQ multiplex PCR; TCRdb's table is partial and in-frame only. The sample lists about 63,000 clones, around 81% occurring once. Specified time point: pretreatment peripheral blood. Sequences were derived from PBMCs, sampled around atezolizumab (anti-PD-L1) treatment. Receptors were obtained from a man aged 65 to 85 with urothelial cancer.

The chain is built from TRBV7-2 and TRBJ2-5, with TRBD2 identical over 12 bases. The CDR3 extends over 15 amino acids. Trimming cost V 5 bases and J 2 bases; bases outside gene matches: 3. The germline V gene encodes CDR1 SGHTA and CDR2 FQGNSA. The CDR3 nucleotides are TGTGCCAGCAGCCGTGGACTAGCGGGGCAAGAGACCCAGTACTTC. It specifies CASSRGLAGQETQYF.

The gene calls are TRBV6-1 and TRBJ1-3; D might be TRBD1 (6 bases). With 10 bases removed from V and 4 bases from J, the gap between germline ends came to 14 bases. Germline V gene lookup returns CDR1 MNHNS and CDR2 SASEGT. The CDR3 is 13 residues long. For the CDR3, the DNA is TGTGCCATAGATCACAGGGTGGGAAACACCATATATTTT. This gives the protein CAIDHRVGNTIYF.

The chain combines TRBV19 with TRBJ2-5; D is unresolved. The CDR3 is made up of 14 amino acids. V lost 5 bases to trimming and J lost 2 bases, with 12 bases between them. Germline-derived CDR1 and CDR2 are LNHDA and SQIVND (reference sequence). The CDR3 protein is CASSVGLRQETQYF. Written as DNA, the CDR3 is TGTGCCAGTAGTGTTGGCCTCAGGCAAGAGACCCAGTACTTC.

V gene TRBV7-9 combines with J gene TRBJ2-7; weak D call: TRBD1 (5 bases). This CDR3 spans 13 amino acids. V was trimmed by 4 bases and J by 0 bases, leaving 7 bases between them. From germline, CDR1 is SEHNR and CDR2 FQNEAQ (reference sequence). The CDR3 here is CASSYRSSYEQYF. CDR3 DNA sequence: TGTGCCAGCAGCTACAGGAGCTCCTACGAGCAGTACTTC. Filled out from reference TRBV7-9 and TRBJ2-7, the complete variable domain reads DTGVSQNPRHKITKRGQNVTFRCDPISEHNRLYWYRQTLGQGPEFLTYFQNEAQLEKSRLLSDRFSAERPKGSFSTLEIQRTEQGDSAMYLCASSYRSSYEQYFGPGTRLTVT.

The chain carries TRBV5-1 and TRBJ2-7, with D unclear. V was shortened by 2 bases and J by 3 bases, with 12 bases between the two germline ends. There are 14 residues in the CDR3. Germline CDR1 and CDR2: SGHRS and YFSETQ. The CDR3 is CASSFSSPGYEQYF. The CDR3 DNA follows: TGCGCCAGCAGCTTCTCTAGTCCGGGCTACGAGCAGTACTTC.